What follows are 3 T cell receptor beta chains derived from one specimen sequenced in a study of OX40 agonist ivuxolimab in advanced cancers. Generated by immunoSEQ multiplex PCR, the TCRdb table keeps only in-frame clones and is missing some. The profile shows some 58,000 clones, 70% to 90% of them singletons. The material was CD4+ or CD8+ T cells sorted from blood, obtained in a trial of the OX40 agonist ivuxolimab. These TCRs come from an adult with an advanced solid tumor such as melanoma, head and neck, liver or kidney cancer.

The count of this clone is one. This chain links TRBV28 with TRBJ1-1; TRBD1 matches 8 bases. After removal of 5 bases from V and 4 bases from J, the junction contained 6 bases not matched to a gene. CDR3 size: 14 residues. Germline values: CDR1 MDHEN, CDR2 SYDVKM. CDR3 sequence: CASSRQGARTEAFF. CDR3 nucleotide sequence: TGTGCCAGCAGTCGCCAGGGGGCGCGCACTGAAGCTTTCTTT.

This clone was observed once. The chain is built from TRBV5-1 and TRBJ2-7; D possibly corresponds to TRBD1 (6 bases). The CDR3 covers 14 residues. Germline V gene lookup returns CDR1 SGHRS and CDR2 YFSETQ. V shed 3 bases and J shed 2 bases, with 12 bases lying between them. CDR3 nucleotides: TGCGCCAGCAGCTCACAGCACAGGGCCTACGAGCAGTACTTC. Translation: CASSSQHRAYEQYF. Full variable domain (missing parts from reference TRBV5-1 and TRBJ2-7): KAGVTQTPRYLIKTRGQQVTLSCSPISGHRSVSWYQQTPGQGLQFLFEYFSETQRNKGNFPGRFSGRQFSNSRSEMNVSTLELGDSALYLCASSSQHRAYEQYFGPGTRLTVT.

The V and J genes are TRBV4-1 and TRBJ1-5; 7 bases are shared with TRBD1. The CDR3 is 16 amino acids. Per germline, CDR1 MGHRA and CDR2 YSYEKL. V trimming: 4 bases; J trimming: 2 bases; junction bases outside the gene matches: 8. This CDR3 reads CASSPDPTGGNQPQHF. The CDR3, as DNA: TGCGCCAGCAGCCCCGACCCTACAGGGGGCAATCAGCCCCAGCATTTT.